This T cell receptor (beta chain) appears in the sequencing data of a study of T cell repertoires in ileal Crohn's disease. Study summary: About 36% were active smokers at surgery; median disease duration was approximately 8.5 years.

About this clone: Its antigen remains unknown.

Study results and limitations: Active smokers at surgery had more clonal expansions than non-smokers.

Here immunoSEQ multiplex PCR was the method, and the copy in TCRdb shows in-frame clones only, minus some. The repertoire consists of over 8,000 clones, with approximately 80% occurring once and the leading ten covering around 13%. CDR3 length equals 15 residues. Germline V gene lookup returns CDR1 SGHRS and CDR2 YFSETQ. V was trimmed by 4 bases and J by 0 bases, leaving 11 bases between them. This chain uses TRBV5-1 with TRBJ1-3, with D maybe TRBD1 (6 bases). Sequences were obtained from ileal tissue. The clonotype was recovered from an adult with Crohn's disease. CDR3 bases: TGCGCCAGCAGCCCGGAGGGGGGCTCTGGAAACACCATATATTTT. This gives the protein CASSPEGGSGNTIYF.